Sequencing of this T cell receptor beta chain was carried out in a study of blood T cell repertoires in COVID-19. CDR3 length: 13 amino acids. J was trimmed by 5 bases and V by 7 bases; bases with no gene match: 4. Per the germline V gene, CDR1 is MNHEY and CDR2 is SVGAGI. TCRdb's table, derived via immunoSEQ multiplex PCR, lists solely in-frame clones and lacks some. Here the sample spans hundreds of thousands of clones, 83% being singletons. The chain couples TRBV6-5 to TRBJ2-2; 7 bases map to TRBD1. What was sequenced was peripheral blood. This sequence was found in a woman aged 25-40 years with COVID-19, enrolled during active disease. As DNA, the CDR3 is TGTGCCAGCACCCCAGGGGGTACCGGGGAGCTGTTTTTT. Its protein is CASTPGGTGELFF.